These 30 T cell receptor beta chains originate from one sample sequenced in a study of early T cells in non-severe SARS-CoV-2 infection. TCRdb re-derived calls from the 5' RACE reads in MiXCR, one entry per CDR3 protein. Altogether about 59,000 distinct CDR3 sequences are present, roughly 13% being singletons, with the ten largest covering about 9.3%. The input for sequencing was whole blood, taken at baseline. The receptor set was obtained from an adult who was a healthcare worker with PCR-confirmed SARS-CoV-2 infection or an uninfected control (not recorded which).

J is TRBJ1-1 and V is TRBV6-2 or TRBV6-3; D is uncertain. CDR3 length: 14 amino acids. Germline-derived CDR1 and CDR2 are MNHEY and SVGEGT. The ends were cut back, 5 bases at V and 1 base at J, with 11 bases in the middle. The CDR3 DNA sequence: TGTGCCAGCAGTGGAGTGGGGAGGAACACTGAAGCTTTCTTT. It specifies CASSGVGRNTEAFF.

The chain carries TRBV2 and TRBJ1-1; TRBD1 matches 7 bases. The CDR3 has 17 amino acids. After removal of 6 bases from V and 0 bases from J, the junction contained 13 bases not matched to a gene. The germline V gene has CDR1 SNHLY and CDR2 FYNNEI. The CDR3 reads CASSRDRVAPMNTEAFF. The DNA for the CDR3 is TGTGCCAGCAGCCGAGACAGGGTGGCTCCAATGAACACTGAAGCTTTCTTT. The full variable domain, with the rest looked up from reference TRBV2 and TRBJ1-1, is EPEVTQTPSHQVTQMGQEVILRCVPISNHLYFYWYRQILGQKVEFLVSFYNNEISEKSEIFDDQFSVERPDGSNFTLKIRSTKLEDSAMYFCASSRDRVAPMNTEAFFGQGTRLTVV.

The rearrangement links TRBV6-1 to TRBJ2-7; D is unclear. The CDR3 runs 13 residues. Germline V gives CDR1 MNHNS, CDR2 SASEGT. V was shortened by 0 bases and J by 7 bases, with 10 bases between the two germline ends. The CDR3 region has the DNA TGTGCCAGCAGTGAAGCCGGGCTTGAGGAGCAGTACTTC. It translates to CASSEAGLEEQYF.

The chain is built from TRBV12-3 or TRBV12-4 and TRBJ1-1, with a weak D call TRBD1 (6 bases). This CDR3 comprises 15 residues. V lost 5 bases and J 4 bases, leaving 17 bases between the germline ends. The CDR3 here is CASSIPQGDGTEAFF. CDR3 nucleotide sequence: TGTGCCAGCAGTATACCACAGGGAGACGGCACTGAAGCTTTCTTT.

A few counts support this clonotype. The V and J genes are TRBV6-6 and TRBJ1-1; 7 bases are a match to TRBD1. Germline V gene data show CDR1 as MNHNY and CDR2 as SVGAGI (reference sequence). The CDR3 has 14 residues. After removal of 4 bases from V and 7 bases from J, the junction contained 9 bases not matched to a gene. The CDR3 DNA sequence: TGTGCCAGCAGTTCCCTAAGGGGGCAACTTGAAGCTTTCTTT. Encoded protein: CASSSLRGQLEAFF.

The CDR3 DNA follows: TGTGCCAGCAGTTTAGTTGGGGCCCCCTACGAGCAGTACTTC. This gives the protein CASSLVGAPYEQYF. This chain uses TRBV12-3 or TRBV12-4 with TRBJ2-7, with TRBD1 as a possible D gene (5 bases). The CDR3 has 14 residues. Trimming pared 1 base from V and 2 bases from J, leaving 9 bases between.

The V and J genes are TRBV7-2 and TRBJ2-1, with a weak D call TRBD2 (5 bases). The V and J ends lost 0 bases and 14 bases respectively, with 17 bases between them. The length of the CDR3 is 14 residues. Germline assignment: CDR1 SGHTA and CDR2 FQGNSA. CDR3 sequence (DNA): TGTGCCAGCAGCTTAGCGTCTGCGGGTAAACGGGAGTTCTTC. It yields the protein CASSLASAGKREFF.

The chain recombines TRBV2 with TRBJ1-1; D ambiguous. Trimming stripped 3 bases from V and 5 bases from J, with 7 bases between. CDR1 SNHLY and CDR2 FYNNEI come from the germline V gene. This CDR3 spans 12 amino acids. The CDR3 sequence: CASSEALTEAFF. For the CDR3, the DNA is TGTGCCAGCAGTGAGGCTTTAACTGAAGCTTTCTTT.

Written as DNA, the CDR3 is TGTGCCAGCAGTTCCCCTGGATGGTCAGATACGCAGTATTTT. This gives the protein CASSSPGWSDTQYF. The gene calls are TRBV6-6 and TRBJ2-3; D remains ambiguous. Trimming took off 4 bases at V and 4 bases at J, with 12 bases between the two ends. There are 14 residues in the CDR3. Germline V gives CDR1 MNHNY, CDR2 SVGAGI (reference sequence).

The chain combines TRBV9 with TRBJ1-1, with D possibly being TRBD1 (6 bases). This CDR3 region has 15 residues. Germline V gives CDR1 SGDLS, CDR2 YYNGEE. The V gene lost 4 bases and the J gene lost 4 bases, with 17 bases spanning the gap. The CDR3 loop is CASSPKSGTLTEAFF. CDR3 DNA sequence: TGTGCCAGCAGCCCAAAATCCGGGACACTCACTGAAGCTTTCTTT.

This clonotype was seen repeatedly, ten times or more. The rearrangement links TRBV28 to TRBJ1-5, with D possibly matching TRBD1 (5 bases). V gave up 2 bases and J gave up 1 base, with 9 bases separating them. The CDR3 is 15 residues long. Germline V gene sequence: CDR1 MDHEN, CDR2 SYDVKM. The CDR3 DNA reads TGTGCCAGCAGTTTAGCAGGGAGAAGCAATCAGCCCCAGCATTTT. This codes for CASSLAGRSNQPQHF.

The CDR3 sequence: CATSRDPGGYTF. CDR3 nucleotide sequence: TGTGCCACCAGCAGAGATCCTGGCGGCTACACCTTC. The chain carries TRBV15 and TRBJ1-2, with D uncertain. The germline V gene has CDR1 LNHNV and CDR2 YYDKDF (reference sequence). The V end lost 0 bases, the J end lost 8 bases, and 7 bases lay between the germline ends. CDR3 length: 12 amino acids.

The V gene is TRBV5-4, the J gene TRBJ2-3; D not certain. CDR1 is SGHNT and CDR2 is YYREEE in the germline V gene (reference sequence). The CDR3 has 13 amino acids. The V gene lost 2 bases and the J gene lost 7 bases, with 11 bases spanning the gap. The CDR3 DNA reads TGTGCCAGCAGCTTCAGCCAGGCCAATACGCAGTATTTT. This codes for CASSFSQANTQYF.

The rearrangement links TRBV4-3 to TRBJ2-1; D may be TRBD1 or TRBD2 (5 bases each). Germline CDR1 and CDR2: LGHNA and YSLEER. V was clipped by 4 bases and J by 8 bases, with 9 bases between them. CDR3 length equals 12 residues. In DNA form, the CDR3 reads TGCGCCAGCAGCCTAGAGGGGCATGAGCAGTTCTTC. This translates into CASSLEGHEQFF.

This clonotype was recorded many times. The chain joins TRBV29-1 to TRBJ2-7, with TRBD2 matching over 8 bases. Germline V CDR1 and CDR2: SQVTM, ANQGSEA. V was pared by 4 bases and J by 2 bases, with 7 bases of the junction left unmatched. This CDR3 spans 14 amino acids. The CDR3 region has the DNA TGCAGCGTTGCCCCGGGAGGGCCGGCCTACGAGCAGTACTTC. This codes for CSVAPGGPAYEQYF.

The chain joins TRBV11-3 to TRBJ2-1; no firm D call. CDR3 length: 13 amino acids. Germline-derived CDR1 and CDR2 are SGHNT and YENEEA. V lost 5 bases and J lost 7, with 12 bases in between. The CDR3 spells CASSPPLDNEQFF. The CDR3 region has the DNA TGTGCCAGCAGCCCGCCGCTAGATAATGAGCAGTTCTTC.

This clonotype turned up a few times. The V and J genes are TRBV18 and TRBJ1-1; D gene uncertain. There are 13 residues in the CDR3. Germline V gives CDR1 KGHSH, CDR2 LQKENI. Deletions cut 2 bases from V and 0 bases from J, with 4 bases between. CDR3 loop: CASSPVVNTEAFF. The CDR3 DNA reads as TGTGCCAGCTCACCAGTAGTGAACACTGAAGCTTTCTTT.

J is TRBJ2-7 and V is TRBV7-6; 7 nucleotides match TRBD2. The V and J ends lost 5 bases and 6 bases, in that order; junction bases with no gene match: 16. The CDR3 has 16 amino acids. The germline V gene encodes CDR1 SGHVS and CDR2 FNYEAQ. CDR3 nucleotide sequence: TGTGCCAGCAGCCAAGCGCGGGGGACCGGGCTAGCCGAGCAGTACTTC. Its translation: CASSQARGTGLAEQYF.

This clonotype has a count of ten or more. The CDR3 sequence: CASSAYRNSGANVLTF. The CDR3 bases are TGTGCCAGCAGTGCATACAGGAACTCTGGGGCCAACGTCCTGACTTTC. This sequence joins TRBV2 and TRBJ2-6, with D maybe TRBD1 (5 bases). The CDR3 length is 16 residues. Trimming took 4 bases from V and 0 from J, leaving 10 bases between them. CDR1 is SNHLY, CDR2 FYNNEI, per germline. The whole variable domain, filled in from reference TRBV2 and TRBJ2-6, reads EPEVTQTPSHQVTQMGQEVILRCVPISNHLYFYWYRQILGQKVEFLVSFYNNEISEKSEIFDDQFSVERPDGSNFTLKIRSTKLEDSAMYFCASSAYRNSGANVLTFGAGSRLTVL.

There are a few counts of this clonotype. The chain employs TRBV12-3 or TRBV12-4 and TRBJ1-1; possible D gene TRBD1, 6 bases. The V end lost 2 bases, the J end lost 5 bases, and 12 bases lay between the germline ends. CDR3 size: 14 residues. DNA of the CDR3: TGTGCCAGCAGTTTAATGCGGGGGCAGACTGAAGCTTTCTTT. It codes for CASSLMRGQTEAFF.

The table lists this clonotype with many counts. The chain couples TRBV6-2 or TRBV6-3 to TRBJ1-2; D unresolved. Trimming pared 2 bases from V and 2 bases from J, leaving 0 bases between. The CDR3 runs to 11 residues. The germline V gene has CDR1 MNHEY and CDR2 SVGEGT. The CDR3 loop reads CASSYNYGYTF. The CDR3 DNA is TGTGCCAGCAGTTACAACTATGGCTACACCTTC.

This clonotype has a count of ten or more. CDR3 region: CASSLRTGGHYTEAFF. For the CDR3, the DNA is TGCGCCAGCAGCCTAAGGACAGGGGGCCATTACACTGAAGCTTTCTTT. V usage is TRBV5-1 and J usage is TRBJ1-1, with 11 nucleotides matching TRBD1. J lost 3 bases, V lost 4 bases, and 8 bases had no gene match. Germline V gene sequence: CDR1 SGHRS, CDR2 YFSETQ. This CDR3 has 16 residues.

V and J are TRBV11-2 and TRBJ1-2; D is ambiguous. Germline V lookup: CDR1 SGHAT, CDR2 FQNNGV. Trimming took off 4 bases at V and 4 bases at J, with 7 bases between the two ends. This CDR3 comprises 12 residues. CDR3 residues: CASSYGSYGYTF. CDR3 coding DNA: TGTGCCAGCAGCTACGGGAGCTATGGCTACACCTTC.

This clonotype was counted ten times or more. V and J are TRBV4-3 and TRBJ2-6; possible D gene TRBD1, 7 bases. Trimming left V 4 bases short and J 4 bases short, with 17 bases between. Germline V gene sequence: CDR1 LGHNA, CDR2 YSLEER. There are 17 residues in the CDR3. The CDR3 loop is CASSLFSRGAGANVLTF. In DNA form, the CDR3 reads TGCGCCAGCAGCCTTTTCTCCAGGGGGGCCGGGGCCAACGTCCTGACTTTC.

A few counts support this clonotype. This chain connects TRBV28 to TRBJ2-7, with TRBD1 matching 8 bases. CDR1 is MDHEN and CDR2 is SYDVKM in the germline V gene. With 6 bases clipped from V and 1 base from J, the junction kept 8 bases outside the gene matches. This CDR3 is built from 15 residues. CDR3 in DNA: TGTGCCAGCAGGGTAGCCGGGACAGGATCCTACGAGCAGTACTTC. Encoded protein: CASRVAGTGSYEQYF.

In its sample, this clonotype was seen a few times. V gene TRBV9 combines with J gene TRBJ1-6; 7 nucleotides align to TRBD1. Germline-derived CDR1 and CDR2 are SGDLS and YYNGEE. V gave up 0 bases and J gave up 7 bases; unmatched junction bases: 1. The CDR3 has 14 amino acids. The CDR3 protein is CASSVAGGNSPLHF. CDR3 bases: TGTGCCAGCAGCGTAGCAGGGGGGAATTCACCCCTCCACTTT.

This clonotype was found many times. A read error may produce the germline difference seen at one junction end. The CDR3 region is CASSLSPTGDGSPLHF. Written as DNA, the CDR3 is TGTGCCAGCAGCTTATCCCCCACAGGGGATGGTTCACCCCTCCACTTT. The chain couples TRBV27 to TRBJ1-6; TRBD1 agrees at 7 bases. This CDR3 comprises 16 residues. CDR1 is MNHEY and CDR2 is SMNVEV in the germline V gene (reference sequence).

This clonotype has more than one count but fewer than ten. The CDR3 spells CSATDRDRASYEQYF. Written as DNA, the CDR3 is TGCAGTGCTACCGACAGGGACAGGGCATCCTACGAGCAGTACTTC. This chain joins TRBV20-1 and TRBJ2-7; 9 bases align to TRBD1. The CDR3 is 15 residues long. V shed 4 bases and J 1 base; nucleotides not matched to a gene: 8. Germline lookup yields CDR1 DFQATT and CDR2 SNEGSKA (reference sequence).

This clonotype was counted at least ten times. This chain links TRBV25-1 with TRBJ2-2; weak D call: TRBD2 (6 bases). The CDR3 extends over 14 amino acids. Per germline, CDR1 MGHDK and CDR2 SYGVNS. V shed 8 bases and J shed 3 bases, with 13 bases lying between them. CDR3 amino acids: CASSVGEDTGELFF. CDR3 DNA: TGTGCCAGCTCGGTGGGGGAGGACACCGGGGAGCTGTTTTTT.

This chain uses TRBV29-1 with TRBJ2-7; D ambiguous. CDR1 and CDR2 (germline): SQVTM, ANQGSEA. There are 13 residues in the CDR3. Trimming shortened V by 3 bases and J by 2 bases, and 11 bases separated the two germline ends. Here the CDR3 DNA reads TGCAGCGTTGAGGGGTTGGGCACCTACGAGCAGTACTTC. Its protein is CSVEGLGTYEQYF.